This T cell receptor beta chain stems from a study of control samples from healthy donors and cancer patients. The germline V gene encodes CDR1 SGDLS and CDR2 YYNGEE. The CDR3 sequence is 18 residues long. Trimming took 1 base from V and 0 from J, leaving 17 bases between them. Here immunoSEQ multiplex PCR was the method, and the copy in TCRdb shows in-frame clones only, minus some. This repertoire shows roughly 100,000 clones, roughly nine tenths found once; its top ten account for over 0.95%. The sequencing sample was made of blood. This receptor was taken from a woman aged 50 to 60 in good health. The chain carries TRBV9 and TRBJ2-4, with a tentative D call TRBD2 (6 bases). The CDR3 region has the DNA TGTGCCAGCAGCGTAAGTTTCGGGGGTCAGACAGCCAAAAACATTCAGTACTTC. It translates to CASSVSFGGQTAKNIQYF.